This T cell receptor (beta chain) stems from a study of T cell responses to AZD1222 COVID-19 vaccine. TCRdb's copy holds only in-frame clones and misses some; the assay was immunoSEQ multiplex PCR. The sample shows roughly 130,000 clones, 80% to 95% of them seen only once. Notes on this clone: This specimen includes other DNA sequences encoding the same CDR3.

Sequenced here: peripheral blood, sampled 28 days after the second AZD1222 dose. This sequence originates from an adult who received the AZD1222 COVID-19 vaccine.

The CDR3 bases are TGTGCCAGCAGTCGACAGGGGGCTTCCTACGAGCAGTACTTC. Translated: CASSRQGASYEQYF. V gene TRBV3-1 (or the pseudogene TRBV3-2) combines with J gene TRBJ2-7, with TRBD1 identical over 10 bases. Germline assignment: CDR1 LGHDT and CDR2 YNNKEL (reference sequence). The CDR3 contains 14 residues. The J segment lost 1 base and the V segment lost 6 bases, leaving 3 bases of the junction unmatched.